A selection of T cell receptor beta chains follows, all from one sample in a study of blood T cell repertoires in COVID-19. TCRdb's copy holds only in-frame clones and misses some; the assay was immunoSEQ multiplex PCR. The sample lists just under 45,000 clones, approximately 90% occurring once. Sequences were obtained from peripheral blood. The receptors originated from a man aged 35 to 55 with COVID-19, enrolled during active disease. The CDR3 runs from the conserved cysteine through the conserved F or W. A D gene is named only where the DNA matches it firmly. Size is omitted from some rows. Given values are once, few, many or a class for expanded clones.

d_call,clone_size,v_call,j_call,cdr3_nt,cdr3_aa
TRBD1,once,TRBV2,TRBJ2-2,TGTGCCAGCAGTGAGGTTGCAGGGGGCACCGGGGAGCTGTTTTTT,CASSEVAGGTGELFF
TRBD2,once,TRBV28,TRBJ2-3,TGTGCCAGTTCGCTGGGTAGCGGGGCCCTCACAGATACGCAGTATTTT,CASSLGSGALTDTQYF
TRBD1,NA,TRBV9,TRBJ1-5,TGTGCCAAATTTCACGCGAACAGGGGAAATTCTGGGAGTCAGCCCCAGCATTTT,CAKFHANRGNSGSQPQHF
TRBD1,NA,TRBV5-5,TRBJ1-5,TGTGCCAGCAGCCGGACAGGGGATAACCAGCCCCAGCATTTT,CASSRTGDNQPQHF
TRBD1,once,TRBV2,TRBJ1-5,TGTGCCAGCCGCGCATACCTCTTGGGACAGCAGCCCCAGCATTTT,CASRAYLLGQQPQHF
NA,NA,TRBV2,TRBJ1-6,TGTGCCAGTCACCGGGACAATAGCTCACCCCTCCACTTT,CASHRDNSSPLHF
NA,NA,TRBV6-5,TRBJ2-5,TGTGCCAGCGATGAACTAGCCGAAGAGACCCAGTACTTC,CASDELAEETQYF
NA,NA,TRBV3-1/TRBV3-2,TRBJ2-1,TGTGCCAGCAGTTCAACGGGAAATGAGCAGTTCTTC,CASSSTGNEQFF
NA,NA,TRBV15,TRBJ1-5,TGTGCCACGCAACAGGCTGAGTGGGATCAGCCCCAGCATTTT,CATQQAEWDQPQHF
NA,NA,TRBV7-9,TRBJ2-5,TGTGCCAGCAGCTTATCGGGGGTCCAAGAGACCCAGTACTTC,CASSLSGVQETQYF
TRBD1,NA,TRBV19,TRBJ2-7,TGTGCCAGTAGTACAGTCCGGACAGGGAACCACGAGCAGTACTTC,CASSTVRTGNHEQYF
NA,NA,TRBV28,TRBJ2-3,TGTGCCAGCAGTCCGGGTGGCTTGAGCACAGATACGCAGTATTTT,CASSPGGLSTDTQYF
NA,once,TRBV2,TRBJ1-3,TGTGCCAGCAGCGCAGGATCTGGAAACACCATATATTTT,CASSAGSGNTIYF
NA,NA,TRBV9,TRBJ1-3,TGTGCCAGCAGCGTAGACAGTGTCGGCGCTGGAAACACCATATATTTT,CASSVDSVGAGNTIYF
NA,NA,TRBV5-4,TRBJ2-7,TGTGCCAGCAGCTTGGGAGCAGGACGGGGCGAGCAGTACTTC,CASSLGAGRGEQYF
TRBD2,once,TRBV5-4,TRBJ2-1,TGTGCCAGCAGCTCCCCTGGGGGAGGGCCCCGCAATGAGCAGTTCTTC,CASSSPGGGPRNEQFF
NA,NA,TRBV30,TRBJ1-4,TGTGCCTGGAGCCGGCCGGGGGAAAAACTGTTTTTT,CAWSRPGEKLFF
TRBD1,NA,TRBV7-9,TRBJ1-5,TGTGCCAGCCACCCGGGACAGGGGAATCAGCCCCAGCATTTT,CASHPGQGNQPQHF
NA,NA,TRBV7-9,TRBJ1-5,TGTGCCAGCAGCTCCACAGGGACCAATCAGCCCCAGCATTTT,CASSSTGTNQPQHF
NA,NA,TRBV27,TRBJ1-6,TGTGCCAGCAGTTTATCTGGGCAACCCGGTTCACCCCTCCACTTT,CASSLSGQPGSPLHF
TRBD1,NA,TRBV5-1,TRBJ1-1,TGCGCCAGCAGCTTAGGACAGGGAGGGAAGGACACTGAAGCTTTCTTT,CASSLGQGGKDTEAFF
NA,NA,TRBV13,TRBJ2-3,TGTGCCAGCAGATTCCAGGGTCCCGTCTCCACAGATACGCAGTATTTT,CASRFQGPVSTDTQYF
NA,once,TRBV4-1,TRBJ1-1,TGCGCCAGCAGCCAAGACGAGGGCCGGGCGGGGAGCACTGAAGCTTTCTTT,CASSQDEGRAGSTEAFF
NA,NA,TRBV6-5,TRBJ1-1,TGTGCCAGCAGGGAGTCATTCTTCAACACTGAAGCTTTCTTT,CASRESFFNTEAFF
NA,NA,TRBV28,TRBJ2-5,TGTGCCAGCAGTTTATGGGGCAGCCAAGAGACCCAGTACTTC,CASSLWGSQETQYF
NA,NA,TRBV5-6,TRBJ2-1,TGTGCCAGCAGCTTGGGAGGGGGGCAGTTCTTC,CASSLGGGQFF
NA,few,TRBV30,TRBJ2-2,TGTGCCTGGAGAAGGGGCGGGAACACCGGGGAGCTGTTTTTT,CAWRRGGNTGELFF
NA,NA,TRBV28,TRBJ1-6,TGTGCCAGCACACCTATGGGTCGAGGGAATTCACCCCTCCACTTT,CASTPMGRGNSPLHF
TRBD1,NA,TRBV27,TRBJ2-7,TGTGCCAGCAGTCCTACCAAGACAGGGGCCTACGAGCAGTACTTC,CASSPTKTGAYEQYF
NA,NA,TRBV3-1/TRBV3-2,TRBJ1-6,TGTGCCAGCCAGGACAGCGACTATAATTCACCCCTCCACTTT,CASQDSDYNSPLHF
NA,NA,TRBV2,TRBJ2-3,TGTGCCAGCAGTGACCCGACAGACCCAGATACGCAGTATTTT,CASSDPTDPDTQYF
TRBD1,NA,TRBV27,TRBJ1-1,TGTGCCAGCAGTTTCGGGCAGGGGGTTGTAAGGACTGAAGCTTTCTTT,CASSFGQGVVRTEAFF
NA,NA,TRBV27,TRBJ2-7,TGTGCCAGCAGTCCCCTCTCCTACGAGCAGTACTTC,CASSPLSYEQYF